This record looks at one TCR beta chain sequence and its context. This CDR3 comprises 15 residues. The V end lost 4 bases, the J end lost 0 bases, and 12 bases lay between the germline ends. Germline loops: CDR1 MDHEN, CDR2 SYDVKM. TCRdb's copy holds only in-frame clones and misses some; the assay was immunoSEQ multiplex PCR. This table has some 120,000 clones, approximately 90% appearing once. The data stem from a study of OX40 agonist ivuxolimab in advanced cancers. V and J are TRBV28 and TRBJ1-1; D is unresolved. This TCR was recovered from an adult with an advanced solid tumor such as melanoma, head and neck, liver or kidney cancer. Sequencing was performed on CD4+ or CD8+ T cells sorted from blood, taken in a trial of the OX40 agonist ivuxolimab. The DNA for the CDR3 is TGTGCCAGCAGTTACACCGGAGGGCTGAACACTGAAGCTTTCTTT. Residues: CASSYTGGLNTEAFF.